This T cell receptor (beta chain) was found in a study of shared clonotypes between healthy human individuals. Produced via immunoSEQ multiplex PCR; TCRdb's table is partial and in-frame only. The repertoire consists of some 2.4 million clones, with over 85% occurring once and the leading ten covering 0.35% to 0.45%. Looked up from germline, CDR1 is SGHTA and CDR2 is FQGNSA. V dropped 6 bases and J dropped 6 bases, with 18 bases sitting between them. The CDR3 length is 15 residues. J is TRBJ2-1 and V is TRBV7-2, with D perhaps matching TRBD2 (5 bases). The TCR comes from a man younger than 30 in good health. Some clones in this sample may be carry-over from other donors' samples. Sequences were obtained from naive CD4+ T cells from PBMCs. Subset specified: CD45RA+ positively selected. The CDR3 bases are TGTGCCAGCAGTACCTCGAGGGAATACACCAATGAGCAGTTCTTC. Protein sequence: CASSTSREYTNEQFF.